This record concerns one T cell receptor (beta chain) sequence. This likely comes from a read error, as the CDR3 has no conserved phenylalanine or tryptophan at its end. This sample stems from a study of human T cells and chemical hapten exposure. For the study at large: It was small differences in pooled library volume that mainly caused per-sample TCR yields to vary.

Documented time point: patch test 1, 2 weeks after DPC sensitization. The treatment denotes: therapeutic diphenylcyclopropenone sensitization with weekly scalp DPC. The CDR3 covers 12 residues. Germline V lookup: CDR1 DFQATT, CDR2 SNEGSKA (reference sequence). TCRdb processed the RACE reads anew with MiXCR; each CDR3 protein has one entry. The sample includes some 81,000 distinct CDR3 sequences, roughly 7.2% of them seen just once. This chain connects TRBV20-1 to TRBJ1-3, with 9 bases that match TRBD1. The specimen comprised whole blood, sampled in connection with sensitization to the hapten diphenylcyclopropenone (DPC). This receptor was taken from a woman in her twenties or thirties with alopecia areata. Some clones in this sample may be carry-over from other donors' samples. CDR3 protein: CSVPTGGNTIYL. The CDR3, as DNA: TGCAGTGTTCCGACAGGGGGAAACACTATATATCTT.